Described below is a single T cell receptor beta chain sequence and its context. As yet, its antigen is unknown. CDR3 size: 12 residues. Trimming pared 6 bases from V and 5 bases from J, leaving 10 bases between. Germline V lookup: CDR1 MNHNS, CDR2 SASEGT. The PCR ran on 60 Vbeta and 13 Jbeta primers. The assay was immunoSEQ multiplex PCR, and TCRdb's table has in-frame clones only and misses some. The table shows 150,000 to 200,000 clones, with 75% to 80% occurring only once. These data belong to a study of cytomegalovirus exposure and HLA in healthy donors. Points from the study as a whole: In vitro data verified three CMV-associated chains as specific for CMV antigens.

The source is a man aged 45-65 years in good health and CMV-seropositive. The sequenced sample consisted of PBMCs. The rearrangement uses TRBV6-1 and TRBJ2-5, with D perhaps TRBD1 (5 bases). The CDR3 is CASSRDGETQYF. As DNA, the CDR3 is TGTGCCAGCAGCAGGGATGGGGAGACCCAGTACTTC.